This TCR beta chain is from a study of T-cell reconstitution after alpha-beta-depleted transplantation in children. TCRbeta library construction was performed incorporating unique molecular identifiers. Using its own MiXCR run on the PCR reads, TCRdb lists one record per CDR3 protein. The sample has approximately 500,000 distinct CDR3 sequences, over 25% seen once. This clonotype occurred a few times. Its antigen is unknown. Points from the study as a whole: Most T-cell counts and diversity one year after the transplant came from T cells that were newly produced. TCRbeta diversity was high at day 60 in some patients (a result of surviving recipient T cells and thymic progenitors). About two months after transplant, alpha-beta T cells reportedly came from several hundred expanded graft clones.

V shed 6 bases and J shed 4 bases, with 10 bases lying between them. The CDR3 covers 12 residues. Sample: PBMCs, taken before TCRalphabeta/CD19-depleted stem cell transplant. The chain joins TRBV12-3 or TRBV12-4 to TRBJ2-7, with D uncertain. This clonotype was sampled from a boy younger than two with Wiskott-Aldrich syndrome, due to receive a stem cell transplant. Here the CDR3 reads CASSYDAYEQYF. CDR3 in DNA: TGTGCCAGCAGCTACGACGCTTACGAGCAGTACTTC.